The 28 T cell receptor beta chains below were found in one sample sequenced in a study of T cell responses to AZD1222 COVID-19 vaccine. The protocol was immunoSEQ multiplex PCR, while the TCRdb copy is restricted to in-frame clones and leaves out a portion. The sample shows about 94,000 clones, roughly 90% of them seen only once. This material consisted of peripheral blood, taken 28 days after the second AZD1222 dose. Receptors were obtained from an adult who received the AZD1222 COVID-19 vaccine.

V and J are TRBV14 and TRBJ2-5; possible D gene TRBD1, 6 bases. The CDR3 loop spans 17 amino acids. Germline CDR1 is SGHDN and CDR2 is FVKESK. Trimming left V 1 base short and J 2 bases short, with 17 bases between. Written as DNA, the CDR3 is TGTGCCAGCAGCCAAGGCCGACCTAGACAGGAACAAGAGACCCAGTACTTC. Translating gives CASSQGRPRQEQETQYF. The variable domain in full, with the rest retrieved from reference TRBV14 and TRBJ2-5, is EAGVTQFPSHSVIEKGQTVTLRCDPISGHDNLYWYRRVMGKEIKFLLHFVKESKQDESGMPNNRFLAERTGGTYSTLKVQPAELEDSGVYFCASSQGRPRQEQETQYFGPGTRLLVL.

This chain joins TRBV28 and TRBJ1-2; perhaps TRBD1 as D (5 bases). The CDR3 contains 16 residues. CDR1 is MDHEN, CDR2 SYDVKM, per germline. The V gene lost 1 base and the J gene lost 6 bases, with 18 bases spanning the gap. This CDR3 reads CASSLFGKGRTNGYTF. CDR3 coding DNA: TGTGCCAGCAGTTTATTCGGCAAGGGGCGGACAAATGGCTACACCTTC.

This chain links TRBV3-1 (or the pseudogene TRBV3-2) with TRBJ2-5; no clear D gene. Germline CDR1 reads LGHDT; CDR2 reads YNNKEL (reference sequence). With 1 base removed from V and 7 bases from J, the gap between germline ends came to 4 bases. CDR3 length: 11 residues. CDR3 nucleotides: TGTGCCAGCAGCCAAGCGGGGACCCAGTACTTC. The encoded protein is CASSQAGTQYF.

V and J are TRBV20-1 and TRBJ2-3, with 10 bases matching TRBD2. Unmatched junction bases numbered 5, after V lost 3 bases and J lost 5 bases. CDR1 and CDR2 (germline): DFQATT, SNEGSKA (reference sequence). This CDR3 is built from 14 residues. CDR3 in DNA: TGCAGTGCTAGTAAGCGGGAGGGTCTAGATACGCAGTATTTT. This codes for CSASKREGLDTQYF.

CDR3 protein: CASSAPNSPLHF. The CDR3 DNA is TGTGCCAGCAGTGCCCCTAATTCACCCCTCCACTTT. This sequence joins TRBV28 and TRBJ1-6, with D unresolved. This CDR3 has 12 amino acids. Germline assignment: CDR1 MDHEN and CDR2 SYDVKM. Trimming removed 5 bases from V and 6 bases from J, with 5 bases in between.

The chain recombines TRBV19 with TRBJ2-1; 12 nucleotides align to TRBD2. Trimming took 10 bases from V and 3 from J; bases not matched to a gene: 4. This CDR3 has 14 amino acids. Looked up from germline, CDR1 is LNHDA and CDR2 is SQIVND (reference sequence). The CDR3 loop is CATSSGRDYNEQFF. The DNA of the CDR3 is TGTGCCACTTCTAGCGGGAGGGACTACAATGAGCAGTTCTTC.

The V and J genes are TRBV10-3 and TRBJ2-1; TRBD2 aligns across 13 bases. Trimming removed 0 bases from V and 8 bases from J; junction bases left unmatched: 4. This CDR3 has 16 amino acids. Germline V gives CDR1 ENHRY, CDR2 SYGVKD. The CDR3 DNA sequence: TGTGCCATCAGTGAGTCAGGGACTAGCGGGATCGATGAGCAGTTCTTC. Translating gives CAISESGTSGIDEQFF.

In its sample, this clone was seen once. The chain uses TRBV18 and TRBJ2-4; 7 bases line up with TRBD1. Germline trimming cut 3 bases from V and 8 bases from J; bases unmatched to any gene: 4. This CDR3 spans 13 amino acids. The germline gives CDR1 KGHSH, CDR2 LQKENI. CDR3 in amino acids: CASSPGQVDIQYF. The CDR3 nucleotides read TGTGCCAGCTCACCCGGACAGGTGGACATTCAGTACTTC.

This clone has more than one count but fewer than ten. The V call is TRBV5-1, the J call TRBJ1-2; D not certain. Germline V gene data show CDR1 as SGHRS and CDR2 as YFSETQ. V shed 3 bases and J shed 4 bases, with 19 bases lying between them. This CDR3 has 16 amino acids. The CDR3 coding sequence is TGCGCCAGCAGCTCATCACCCGAGCAGGCAAGCTATGGCTACACCTTC. It codes for CASSSSPEQASYGYTF.

The V call is TRBV6-5, the J call TRBJ1-1; possible D gene TRBD1, 6 bases. The V end lost 5 bases, the J end lost 1 base, and 14 bases lay between the germline ends. CDR1 and CDR2 (germline): MNHEY, SVGAGI. The CDR3 is 15 residues long. In DNA, the CDR3 is TGTGCCAGCAGTCCACTACCGACAGGGAACACTGAAGCTTTCTTT. Translated, it gives CASSPLPTGNTEAFF.

V usage is TRBV28 and J usage is TRBJ1-1; D is unclear. CDR1 and CDR2 (germline): MDHEN, SYDVKM. This CDR3 is built from 11 residues. Between the trimmed V and J ends, which lost 6 bases and 10 bases, there was a span of 12 bases. CDR3 sequence reads: CASRVGLRAFF. CDR3 coding DNA: TGTGCCAGCAGGGTTGGGTTGCGAGCTTTCTTT.

The chain joins TRBV7-9 to TRBJ1-3; D remains unclear. V was pared by 5 bases and J by 7 bases, with 6 bases between. CDR3 length equals 11 residues. From germline, CDR1 is SEHNR and CDR2 FQNEAQ (reference sequence). The CDR3 protein is CASSRGNTIYF. DNA for the CDR3: TGTGCCAGCAGCAGAGGGAACACCATATATTTT.

The rearrangement uses TRBV9 and TRBJ2-7, with TRBD2 matching over 13 bases. Per germline, CDR1 SGDLS and CDR2 YYNGEE. This CDR3 comprises 16 residues. With 0 bases clipped from V and 6 bases from J, the junction kept 6 bases outside the gene matches. CDR3 nucleotide sequence: TGTGCCAGCAGCGTAGAAGCGGGACTAGCGGGAACCGAGCAGTACTTC. This codes for CASSVEAGLAGTEQYF.

The chain couples TRBV5-5 to TRBJ1-1; unclear D gene. The CDR3 consists of 14 residues. The germline V gene encodes CDR1 SGHKS and CDR2 YYEKEE (reference sequence). V lost 4 bases and J 1 base, leaving 11 bases between the germline ends. CDR3 nucleotide sequence: TGTGCCAGCAGCCTCGTCGTCGGGAACACTGAAGCTTTCTTT. It codes for CASSLVVGNTEAFF.

The chain has TRBV7-2 and TRBJ2-7, with TRBD2 matching over 8 bases. Germline CDR1 reads SGHTA; CDR2 reads FQGNSA. V shed 0 bases and J 2 bases; nucleotides not matched to a gene: 6. The CDR3 consists of 16 residues. As DNA, the CDR3 is TGTGCCAGCAGCTTAGCTCCGGGAGGGCCTCCCTACGAGCAGTACTTC. The encoded protein is CASSLAPGGPPYEQYF.

The chain links TRBV5-4 to TRBJ2-5, with D hard to call. This CDR3 has 15 residues. V was clipped by 4 bases and J by 0 bases, with 13 bases between them. Germline CDR1 is SGHNT and CDR2 is YYREEE (reference sequence). This CDR3 is CASSPGPRNQETQYF. CDR3 coding DNA: TGTGCCAGCAGCCCCGGGCCCAGGAACCAAGAGACCCAGTACTTC.

A single count supports this clone. V is TRBV2 and J is TRBJ2-7, with D tentatively TRBD2 (5 bases). CDR3 size: 13 residues. Germline CDR1 and CDR2: SNHLY and FYNNEI. The germline V and J ends were trimmed by 8 bases and 0 bases, with 11 bases remaining between them. The CDR3 is CASFGVGSYEQYF. The DNA of the CDR3 is TGTGCCAGCTTCGGGGTCGGCTCCTACGAGCAGTACTTC.

CDR3 protein: CASSAGAGGTEAFF. As DNA, the CDR3 is TGCGCCAGCAGCGCCGGAGCCGGGGGCACTGAAGCTTTCTTT. The chain joins TRBV5-1 to TRBJ1-1; D is possibly TRBD1 (5 bases). V was cut by 4 bases and J by 4 bases, with 14 bases left in between. Germline values: CDR1 SGHRS, CDR2 YFSETQ. This CDR3 is built from 14 residues.

This chain uses TRBV15 with TRBJ1-3; D gene unclear. The V and J ends lost 8 bases and 4 bases respectively, with 9 bases between them. CDR3 length: 12 residues. From germline, CDR1 is LNHNV and CDR2 YYDKDF (reference sequence). Written as DNA, the CDR3 is TGTGCCACCGGGGTAACAGGAAACACCATATATTTT. Translating it yields CATGVTGNTIYF.

The genes are TRBV7-3 and TRBJ2-5; 9 nucleotides match TRBD2. With 1 base clipped from V and 4 bases from J, the junction kept 7 bases outside the gene matches. This CDR3 has 16 amino acids. Per the germline V gene, CDR1 is SGHTA and CDR2 is FQGTGA. The CDR3 DNA sequence: TGTGCCAGCAGCTTAAGCGCGGGAGGGGGCCGAGAGACCCAGTACTTC. It translates to CASSLSAGGGRETQYF.

CDR3 DNA: TGTGCCAGCAGTTTTTTAGACAGCCCCTACGAGCAGTACTTC. Its translation: CASSFLDSPYEQYF. The genes are TRBV28 and TRBJ2-7, with D possibly being TRBD1 (5 bases). This CDR3 region has 14 residues. The V gene's germline CDR1 is MDHEN and CDR2 SYDVKM. V lost 3 bases and J 2 bases, leaving 11 bases between the germline ends. Looking up the rest from reference TRBV28 and TRBJ2-7 gives the full variable domain: DVKVTQSSRYLVKRTGEKVFLECVQDMDHENMFWYRQDPGLGLRLIYFSYDVKMKEKGDIPEGYSVSREKKERFSLILESASTNQTSMYLCASSFLDSPYEQYFGPGTRLTVT.

J is TRBJ1-1 and V is TRBV5-1; the match to TRBD1 covers 7 bases. This CDR3 is 12 amino acids long. The V gene end was trimmed by 0 bases and the J gene end by 11 bases; junction bases not matched to a gene: 4. Germline assignment: CDR1 SGHRS and CDR2 YFSETQ. The CDR3 DNA is TGCGCCAGCAGCTTGGAGGGGGCGCGGGCTTTCTTT. Its translation is CASSLEGARAFF.

The chain combines TRBV15 with TRBJ1-1; D gene uncertain. Deletions cut 0 bases from V and 1 base from J, with 6 bases between. CDR3 size: 14 residues. Germline lookup yields CDR1 LNHNV and CDR2 YYDKDF (reference sequence). CDR3 loop: CATSRDRANTEAFF. Written as DNA, the CDR3 is TGTGCCACCAGCAGAGATCGGGCGAACACTGAAGCTTTCTTT.

V and J are TRBV3-1 (or the pseudogene TRBV3-2) and TRBJ2-2, with D tentatively TRBD2 (5 bases). Germline lookup yields CDR1 LGHDT and CDR2 YNNKEL (reference sequence). The CDR3 length is 17 residues. The ends were cut back, 0 bases at V and 4 bases at J, with 15 bases in the middle. The CDR3 spells CASSQDMGSVVTGELFF. The CDR3 DNA reads as TGTGCCAGCAGCCAAGATATGGGGAGTGTAGTCACCGGGGAGCTGTTTTTT.

The rearrangement joins TRBV2 to TRBJ1-6, with 10 bases matching TRBD1. Germline V gene lookup returns CDR1 SNHLY and CDR2 FYNNEI. The CDR3 is made up of 13 amino acids. Trimming removed 5 bases from V and 11 bases from J; junction bases left unmatched: 3. CDR3 sequence: CASSTGQGTPLHF. The DNA of the CDR3 is TGTGCCAGCAGTACGGGACAGGGGACACCCCTCCACTTT.

The chain has TRBV15 and TRBJ1-5; D is unresolved. CDR3 length: 17 amino acids. CDR1 LNHNV and CDR2 YYDKDF come from the germline V gene (reference sequence). The V and J ends lost 0 bases and 0 bases respectively, with 12 bases between them. CDR3 in amino acids: CATSRDGLGYSNQPQHF. In nucleotides, the CDR3 is TGTGCCACCAGCAGAGATGGATTGGGGTATAGCAATCAGCCCCAGCATTTT.

This chain uses TRBV19 with TRBJ1-1; no firm D call. This CDR3 is built from 13 residues. Germline V gene data show CDR1 as LNHDA and CDR2 as SQIVND (reference sequence). V was clipped by 2 bases and J by 6 bases, with 10 bases between them. CDR3: CASSIPPRAEAFF. The CDR3, as DNA: TGTGCCAGTAGTATACCCCCACGCGCTGAAGCTTTCTTT.

This chain's CDR3 is CASSQSGQGKRDTEAFF. The CDR3 bases are TGCGCCAGCAGCCAATCGGGACAGGGAAAACGGGACACTGAAGCTTTCTTT. V usage is TRBV4-1 and J usage is TRBJ1-1; 9 nucleotides match TRBD1. Germline V lookup: CDR1 MGHRA, CDR2 YSYEKL. The CDR3 runs to 17 residues. The trim removed 2 bases at V and 3 bases at J, leaving 10 bases unmatched.